These 24 T cell receptor beta chains came from one sample sequenced in a study of vaccination effects on CD4 cells after COVID-19. Only in-frame clones appear in the TCRdb table, and some are missing; sequencing was by immunoSEQ multiplex PCR. The sample lists some 68,000 clones; about 80% were seen once. The antigens for these receptors are not known. In the ViraFEST assay, antigen-specific CD4+ clonotypes were identified by expansion after peptide-pool stimulation. At the end of 9 to 11 days of culture, CD4+ T cells were isolated. All study participants received two doses of BNT162b2 or mRNA-1273 vaccine. Here the sequenced sample was CD4+ T cells from PBMCs cultured with HCoV-229E spike peptides, taken after COVID-19 vaccination. These TCRs come from a human donor who received a COVID-19 vaccine.

The chain has TRBV2 and TRBJ2-7; tentative D call: TRBD1 (6 bases). The germline V gene has CDR1 SNHLY and CDR2 FYNNEI. The CDR3 has 11 amino acids. Trimming stripped 11 bases from V and 1 base from J, with 9 bases between. The chain's CDR3 is CASGQSYEQYV. The CDR3 DNA reads TGTGCCTCAGGACAGTCCTACGAGCAGTACGTC.

The chain employs TRBV2 and TRBJ1-2; TRBD1 aligns across 7 bases. Germline CDR1 is SNHLY and CDR2 is FYNNEI. The CDR3 loop spans 14 amino acids. Losses at the gene ends were 6 bases for V and 0 bases for J; bases not matched to a gene: 4. In DNA, the CDR3 is TGTGCCAGCAGCTCCGGGACAGCTAACTATGGCTACACCTTC. It specifies CASSSGTANYGYTF.

The V call is TRBV3-1 (or the pseudogene TRBV3-2), the J call TRBJ1-5; the D gene is possibly TRBD1 (6 bases). In germline, CDR1 is LGHDT, CDR2 YNNKEL (reference sequence). CDR3 size: 14 residues. V lost 3 bases, J lost 3 bases, and 9 bases lay in between. The CDR3 DNA reads as TGTGCCAGCAGCCAGGCAGGGGACAATCAGCCCCAGCATTTT. It specifies CASSQAGDNQPQHF.

The rearrangement uses TRBV7-9 and TRBJ1-3; 8 nucleotides agree with TRBD1. V lost 5 bases, J lost 0 bases, and 12 bases stayed unmatched. This CDR3 has 18 amino acids. Looked up from germline, CDR1 is SEHNR and CDR2 is FQNEAQ (reference sequence). The CDR3 region has the DNA TGTGCCAGCAGCCCGACAATGACAGGGGTTGGCTCTGGAAACACCATATATTTT. Translated: CASSPTMTGVGSGNTIYF.

In DNA form, the CDR3 reads TGTGCCAGCAGTTTAAGTGGAGTGGATGGCTACACCTTC. This encodes CASSLSGVDGYTF. The chain combines TRBV27 with TRBJ1-2; the D is unclear. The CDR3 length is 13 residues. CDR1 is MNHEY, CDR2 SMNVEV, per germline (reference sequence). V gave up 2 bases and J gave up 6 bases, with 10 bases separating them.

The chain employs TRBV27 and TRBJ1-4, with 8 bases lining up with TRBD1. Germline V gene sequence: CDR1 MNHEY, CDR2 SMNVEV (reference sequence). V gave up 8 bases and J gave up 4 bases; unmatched junction bases: 6. The CDR3 contains 14 residues. CDR3 sequence reads: CASHSGGGNEKLFF. CDR3 sequence (DNA): TGTGCCAGCCATTCAGGGGGCGGTAATGAAAAACTGTTTTTT.

The rearrangement joins TRBV3-1 (or the pseudogene TRBV3-2) to TRBJ1-5, with TRBD1 as a possible D gene (6 bases). V was trimmed by 4 bases and J by 1 base, leaving 8 bases between them. The CDR3 length is 14 residues. Germline V lookup: CDR1 LGHDT, CDR2 YNNKEL (reference sequence). CDR3 sequence reads: CASSLGQSNQPQHF. CDR3 DNA: TGTGCCAGCAGCCTTGGACAGAGCAATCAGCCCCAGCATTTT.

The CDR3 bases are TGTGCCAGCAGCCTCACAGGATTTAGCGGGGGGGAGACAGATACGCAGTATTTT. Its translation is CASSLTGFSGGETDTQYF. This chain joins TRBV7-6 and TRBJ2-3, with 11 bases aligning to TRBD2. CDR3 length: 18 amino acids. Germline V gene data show CDR1 as SGHVS and CDR2 as FNYEAQ. The junction had 13 bases not matched to a gene; V was cut back by 5 bases and J by 3 bases.

The rearrangement uses TRBV6-5 and TRBJ2-3; D gene unclear. Trimming cost V 4 bases and J 6 bases, with 8 bases left between them. The CDR3 runs 12 residues. CDR1 and CDR2 (germline): MNHEY, SVGAGI. CDR3 in DNA: TGTGCCAGCAGTTCTAGAAGGGATACGCAGTATTTT. Residues: CASSSRRDTQYF.

The chain uses TRBV6-5 and TRBJ1-1, with unresolved D. CDR1 is MNHEY, CDR2 SVGAGI, per germline. The V end was cut by 7 bases, the J end by 0 bases, with 15 bases between. This CDR3 comprises 15 residues. The CDR3 nucleotides are TGTGCCAGCAATTGGGCAGCTCCCTTGAACACTGAAGCTTTCTTT. Translation: CASNWAAPLNTEAFF.

This clone was observed a single time. The CDR3: CASSQGTGQETQYF. CDR3 bases: TGTGCCAGCAGCCAAGGGACTGGACAAGAGACCCAGTACTTC. This chain joins TRBV3-1 (or the pseudogene TRBV3-2) and TRBJ2-5, with D perhaps TRBD2 (5 bases). Per germline, CDR1 LGHDT and CDR2 YNNKEL (reference sequence). Trimming stripped 1 base from V and 2 bases from J, with 8 bases between. The CDR3 contains 14 residues.

The rearrangement links TRBV5-1 to TRBJ1-2, with no clear D. Deletions cut 0 bases from V and 8 bases from J, with 14 bases between. The CDR3 spans 14 residues. The germline V gene encodes CDR1 SGHRS and CDR2 YFSETQ. In DNA, the CDR3 is TGCGCCAGCAGCTTGGCCGAGGGCAGAGGCGGCTACACCTTC. It encodes CASSLAEGRGGYTF. Variable domain in full (rest from reference TRBV5-1 and TRBJ1-2): KAGVTQTPRYLIKTRGQQVTLSCSPISGHRSVSWYQQTPGQGLQFLFEYFSETQRNKGNFPGRFSGRQFSNSRSEMNVSTLELGDSALYLCASSLAEGRGGYTFGSGTRLTVV.

V gene TRBV5-6 combines with J gene TRBJ1-1; D may be TRBD1 (5 bases). Trimming left V 4 bases short and J 3 bases short, with 16 bases between. The CDR3 loop spans 15 amino acids. CDR1 is SGHDT and CDR2 is YYEEEE in the germline V gene. CDR3 loop: CASSRWNQGYTEAFF. CDR3 bases: TGTGCCAGCAGCCGTTGGAACCAGGGATACACTGAAGCTTTCTTT.

This clone was recorded a few times. This rearrangement joins TRBV11-3 to TRBJ2-3; TRBD1 matches at 7 bases. Losses at the gene ends were 3 bases for V and 5 bases for J; bases not matched to a gene: 5. This CDR3 has 14 amino acids. Germline V gene sequence: CDR1 SGHNT, CDR2 YENEEA. The CDR3: CASSFTGVEDTQYF. DNA for the CDR3: TGTGCCAGCAGCTTCACAGGGGTTGAAGATACGCAGTATTTT.

Worth noting for this clone: One end of the junction varies from germline; a read error may be responsible. V gene TRBV5-1 combines with J gene TRBJ1-5, with D possibly TRBD1 on 6 matching bases. The length of the CDR3 is 16 residues. Germline CDR1 SGHRS, CDR2 YFSETQ. In DNA form, the CDR3 reads TGCGCCAGCAGCTTGGACGGAAGGGACACCTCTCAGGCCCAGCATTTT. It codes for CASSLDGRDTSQAQHF. The variable domain in full, completed from reference TRBV5-1 and TRBJ1-5, reads KAGVTQTPRYLIKTRGQQVTLSCSPISGHRSVSWYQQTPGQGLQFLFEYFSETQRNKGNFPGRFSGRQFSNSRSEMNVSTLELGDSALYLCASSLDGRDTSQAQHFGDGTRLSIL.

This clone was recorded a few times. The genes are TRBV7-9 and TRBJ1-1, with 7 bases aligning to TRBD1. CDR1 and CDR2 from the germline V gene are SEHNR and FQNEAQ (reference sequence). The CDR3 runs to 14 residues. The junction had 5 bases not matched to a gene; V was cut back by 1 base and J by 6 bases. The CDR3, as DNA: TGTGCCAGCAGCTTAGGAGGACAGGAGGCTGAAGCTTTCTTT. It translates to CASSLGGQEAEAFF.

The genes are TRBV5-1 and TRBJ1-4, with 7 bases identical to TRBD1. The CDR3 extends over 13 amino acids. With 4 bases clipped from V and 8 bases from J, the junction kept 5 bases outside the gene matches. Germline CDR1 and CDR2: SGHRS and YFSETQ. This chain's CDR3 is CASSLSQGEKLFF. The CDR3 DNA reads TGCGCCAGCAGCCTTTCACAGGGGGAAAAACTGTTTTTT. The entire variable domain, with the rest obtained from reference TRBV5-1 and TRBJ1-4, is as follows: KAGVTQTPRYLIKTRGQQVTLSCSPISGHRSVSWYQQTPGQGLQFLFEYFSETQRNKGNFPGRFSGRQFSNSRSEMNVSTLELGDSALYLCASSLSQGEKLFFGSGTQLSVL.

This sequence joins TRBV5-5 and TRBJ1-6; the D gene is possibly TRBD1 (6 bases). The CDR3 extends over 20 amino acids. In germline, CDR1 is SGHKS, CDR2 YYEKEE (reference sequence). Trimming took 0 bases from V and 6 from J, leaving 25 bases between them. The CDR3 is CASSLAGPFDRRALNSPLHF. As DNA, the CDR3 is TGTGCCAGCAGCTTGGCGGGCCCCTTTGACAGGAGGGCCCTTAATTCACCCCTCCACTTT.

The chain employs TRBV6-5 and TRBJ1-3; D is possibly TRBD1 (6 bases). The CDR3 totals 13 residues. Trimming took 6 bases from V and 4 from J, leaving 10 bases between them. The germline V gene encodes CDR1 MNHEY and CDR2 SVGAGI. Here the CDR3 reads CASRTGLGNTIYF. The CDR3 DNA follows: TGTGCCAGCAGGACAGGTTTGGGAAACACCATATATTTT.

This chain joins TRBV18 and TRBJ2-1; 11 bases align to TRBD1. The CDR3 totals 15 residues. V was clipped by 3 bases and J by 13 bases; unmatched bases: 11. CDR1 is KGHSH and CDR2 is LQKENI in the germline V gene. CDR3 nucleotides: TGTGCCAGCTCACCGATGAGGGACAGGGGGTTGGCCCAGTTCTTC. Amino acid sequence: CASSPMRDRGLAQFF. Complete variable domain (other parts from reference TRBV18 and TRBJ2-1): NAGVMQNPRHLVRRRGQEARLRCSPMKGHSHVYWYRQLPEEGLKFMVYLQKENIIDESGMPKERFSAEFPKEGPSILRIQQVVRGDSAAYFCASSPMRDRGLAQFFGPGTRLTVL.

This clone was counted once. This rearrangement joins TRBV6-5 to TRBJ1-5, with a possible D match to TRBD1 (6 bases). Germline V gene lookup returns CDR1 MNHEY and CDR2 SVGAGI. The CDR3 totals 13 residues. Between the trimmed V and J ends, which lost 8 bases and 4 bases, there was a span of 12 bases. The CDR3 sequence is CASGPRGNQPQHF. The CDR3, as DNA: TGTGCCAGCGGGCCAAGGGGGAATCAGCCCCAGCATTTT.

A note on this clone: Other nucleotide sequences in the sample specify the same CDR3. The chain recombines TRBV5-6 with TRBJ2-7; possibly TRBD1 or TRBD2 for D (5 bases each). Germline values: CDR1 SGHDT, CDR2 YYEEEE. V lost 0 bases, J lost 6 bases, and 10 bases lay in between. This CDR3 is 13 amino acids long. The CDR3 nucleotides read TGTGCCAGCAGCTTGGAATCGAGGGGCGAGCAGTACGTC. Protein product: CASSLESRGEQYV.

This clone was seen once. The chain recombines TRBV5-6 with TRBJ1-2; possibly TRBD1 for D (5 bases). The CDR3 covers 12 residues. Germline V gene sequence: CDR1 SGHDT, CDR2 YYEEEE. The V and J ends lost 4 bases and 5 bases respectively, with 9 bases between them. The CDR3 sequence is CASSNGQYGYTF. The CDR3 bases are TGTGCCAGCAGCAACGGACAATATGGCTACACCTTC. The full variable domain, completed using reference TRBV5-6 and TRBJ1-2, is DAGVTQSPTHLIKTRGQQVTLRCSPKSGHDTVSWYQQALGQGPQFIFQYYEEEERQRGNFPDRFSGHQFPNYSSELNVNALLLGDSALYLCASSNGQYGYTFGSGTRLTVV.

V usage is TRBV6-1 and J usage is TRBJ1-5; TRBD1 agrees at 8 bases. J lost 4 bases, V lost 4 bases, and 9 bases had no gene match. The length of the CDR3 is 16 residues. Germline values: CDR1 MNHNS, CDR2 SASEGT. The CDR3 reads CASSVSSDRENQPQHF. The CDR3 DNA follows: TGTGCCAGCAGTGTTTCGTCGGACAGGGAAAATCAGCCCCAGCATTTT.